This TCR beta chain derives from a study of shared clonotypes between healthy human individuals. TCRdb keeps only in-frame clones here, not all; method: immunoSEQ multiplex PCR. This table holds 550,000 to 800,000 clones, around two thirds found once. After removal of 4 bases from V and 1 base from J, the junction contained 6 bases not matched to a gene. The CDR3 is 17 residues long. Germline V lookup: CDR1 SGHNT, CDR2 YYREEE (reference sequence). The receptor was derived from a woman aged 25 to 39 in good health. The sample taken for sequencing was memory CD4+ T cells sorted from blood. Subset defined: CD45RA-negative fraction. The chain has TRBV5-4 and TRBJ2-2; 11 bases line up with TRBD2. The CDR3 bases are TGTGCCAGCAGCAGAATAGCGGGAGGGATGAACACCGGGGAGCTGTTTTTT. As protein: CASSRIAGGMNTGELFF.